This T cell receptor (beta chain) derives from a study of blood T cells in healthy people across ages. Study information: Capturing about one barcoded beta molecule per two T cells was achieved by template switching.

This clonotype has only a few counts. No antigen is known for it. Each of the donors had 8 to 10 milliliters of peripheral blood drawn into EDTA-treated Vacutainer tubes. The study's findings and limits: Long-lived and aged donors differed, with more naive CD4+ cells and higher diversity in the long-lived.

A sample-barcoded 5' primer and a J-beta primer mix were used in a second PCR of roughly 7 to 11 cycles. The template-switch adaptor was a 5' adaptor with 12 random nucleotides. It tagged each cDNA molecule. TCRdb independently ran MiXCR on the 5' RACE reads; one entry per CDR3 protein. This table holds hundreds of thousands of distinct CDR3 sequences, approximately 40% found once. V shed 7 bases, J shed 3 bases, and the junction held 6 bases outside the gene matches. Germline V CDR1 and CDR2: SGHRS, YFSETQ. This CDR3 contains 14 residues. The chain joins TRBV5-1 to TRBJ2-1, with 8 bases aligning to TRBD2. This receptor was obtained from an elderly man in good health. Input material: blood. DNA for the CDR3: TGCGCCAGCTGCCGGGGGGGGAGCTACAATGAGCAGTTCTTC. It is translated as CASCRGGSYNEQFF.